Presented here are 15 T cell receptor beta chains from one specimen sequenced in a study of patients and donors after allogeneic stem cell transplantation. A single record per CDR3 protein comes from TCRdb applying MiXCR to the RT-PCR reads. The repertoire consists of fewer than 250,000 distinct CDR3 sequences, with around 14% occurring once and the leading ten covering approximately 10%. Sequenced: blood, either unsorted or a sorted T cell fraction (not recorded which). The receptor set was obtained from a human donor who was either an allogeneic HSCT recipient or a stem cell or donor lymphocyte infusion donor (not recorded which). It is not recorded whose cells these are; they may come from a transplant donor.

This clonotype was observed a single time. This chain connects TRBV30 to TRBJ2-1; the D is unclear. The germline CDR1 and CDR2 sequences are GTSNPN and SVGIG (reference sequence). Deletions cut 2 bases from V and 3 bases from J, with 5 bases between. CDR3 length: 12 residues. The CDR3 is CAWSTNYNEQFF. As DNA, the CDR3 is TGTGCCTGGAGTACAAACTACAATGAGCAGTTCTTC. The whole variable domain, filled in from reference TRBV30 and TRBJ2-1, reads SQTIHQWPATLVQPVGSPLSLECTVEGTSNPNLYWYRQAAGRGLQLLFYSVGIGQISSEVPQNLSASRPQDRQFILSSKKLLLSDSGFYLCAWSTNYNEQFFGPGTRLTVL.

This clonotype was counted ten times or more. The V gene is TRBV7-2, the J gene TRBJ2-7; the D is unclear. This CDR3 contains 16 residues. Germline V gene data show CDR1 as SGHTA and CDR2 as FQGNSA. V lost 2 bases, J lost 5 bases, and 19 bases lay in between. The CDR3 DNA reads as TGTGCCAGCAGCTTAACGGTGGGCCTCCGGGTCGACGAGCAGTACTTC. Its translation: CASSLTVGLRVDEQYF.

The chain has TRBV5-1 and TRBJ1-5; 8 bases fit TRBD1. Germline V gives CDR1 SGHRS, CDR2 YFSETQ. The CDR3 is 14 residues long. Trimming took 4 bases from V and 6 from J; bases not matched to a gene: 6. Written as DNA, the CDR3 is TGCGCCAGCAGCCGGTCGACAGGGGCTCAGCCCCAGCATTTT. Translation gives CASSRSTGAQPQHF.

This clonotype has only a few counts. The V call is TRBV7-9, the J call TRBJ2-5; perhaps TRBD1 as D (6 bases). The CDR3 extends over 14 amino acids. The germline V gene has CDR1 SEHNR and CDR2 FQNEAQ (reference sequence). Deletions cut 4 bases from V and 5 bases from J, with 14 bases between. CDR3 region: CASSSNDRFETQYF. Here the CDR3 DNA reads TGTGCCAGCAGCTCAAACGACAGGTTTGAGACCCAGTACTTC.

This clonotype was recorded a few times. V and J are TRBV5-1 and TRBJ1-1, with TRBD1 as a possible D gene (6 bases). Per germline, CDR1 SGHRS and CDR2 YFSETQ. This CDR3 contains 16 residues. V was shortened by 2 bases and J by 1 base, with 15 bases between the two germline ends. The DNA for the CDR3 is TGCGCCAGCAGCTTCGGGCAAGGGACAAAGAACACTGAAGCTTTCTTT. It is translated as CASSFGQGTKNTEAFF.

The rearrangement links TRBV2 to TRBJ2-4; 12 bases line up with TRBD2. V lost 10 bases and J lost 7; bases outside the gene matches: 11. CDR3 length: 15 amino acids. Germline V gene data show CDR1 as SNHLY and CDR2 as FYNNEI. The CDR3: CATKGLAGPGNIQYF. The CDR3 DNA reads TGTGCCACCAAGGGACTAGCGGGCCCGGGGAACATTCAGTACTTC.

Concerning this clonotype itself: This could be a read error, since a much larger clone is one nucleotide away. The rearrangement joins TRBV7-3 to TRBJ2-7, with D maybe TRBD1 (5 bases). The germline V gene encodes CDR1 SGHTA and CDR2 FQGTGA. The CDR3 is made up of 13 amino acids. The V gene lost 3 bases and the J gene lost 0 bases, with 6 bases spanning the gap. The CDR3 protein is CASSFDSSYEQYF. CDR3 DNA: TGTGCCAGCAGCTTCGACAGCTCCTACGAGCAGTACTTC.

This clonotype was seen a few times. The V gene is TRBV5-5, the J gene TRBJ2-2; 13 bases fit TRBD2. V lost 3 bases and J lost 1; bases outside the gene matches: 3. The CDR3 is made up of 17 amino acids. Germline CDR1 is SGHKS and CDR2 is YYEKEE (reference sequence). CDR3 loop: CASSSGLAGLNTGELFF. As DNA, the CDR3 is TGTGCCAGCAGCTCGGGACTAGCGGGGCTGAACACCGGGGAGCTGTTTTTT.

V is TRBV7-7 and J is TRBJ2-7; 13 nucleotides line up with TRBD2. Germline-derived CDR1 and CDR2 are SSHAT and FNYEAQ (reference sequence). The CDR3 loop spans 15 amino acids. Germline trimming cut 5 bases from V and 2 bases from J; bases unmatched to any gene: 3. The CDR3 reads CASSRGLAGTYEQYF. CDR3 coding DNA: TGTGCCAGCAGCAGGGGACTAGCGGGAACCTACGAGCAGTACTTC.

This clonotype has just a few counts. In nucleotides, the CDR3 is TGTGCCAGCAGCCGAGCCGGGACAGAGCCACTGTTTTTT. Its protein is CASSRAGTEPLFF. V usage is TRBV12-3 or TRBV12-4 and J usage is TRBJ1-4; 7 nucleotides line up with TRBD1. V lost 6 bases and J lost 13; bases outside the gene matches: 11. This CDR3 is built from 13 residues.

The CDR3 protein is CASSLPGGAGGSYEQYF. CDR3 nucleotide sequence: TGTGCCAGCAGTTTGCCGGGCGGGGCAGGGGGCTCCTACGAGCAGTACTTC. V and J are TRBV28 and TRBJ2-7; D may be TRBD1 (7 bases). This CDR3 has 17 residues. V shed 3 bases and J shed 0 bases, with 18 bases lying between them. Germline V gives CDR1 MDHEN, CDR2 SYDVKM.

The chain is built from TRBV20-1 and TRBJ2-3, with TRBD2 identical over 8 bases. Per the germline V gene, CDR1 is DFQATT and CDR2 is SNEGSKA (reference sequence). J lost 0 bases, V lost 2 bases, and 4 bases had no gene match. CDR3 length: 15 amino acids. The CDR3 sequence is CSARNSGVSTDTQYF. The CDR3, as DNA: TGCAGTGCTAGAAATAGCGGGGTTAGCACAGATACGCAGTATTTT.

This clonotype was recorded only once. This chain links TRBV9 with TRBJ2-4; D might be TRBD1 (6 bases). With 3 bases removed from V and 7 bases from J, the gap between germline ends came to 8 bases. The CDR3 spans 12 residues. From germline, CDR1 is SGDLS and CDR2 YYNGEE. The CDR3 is CASSAQGNIQYF. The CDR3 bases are TGTGCCAGCAGCGCGCAGGGGAACATTCAGTACTTC.

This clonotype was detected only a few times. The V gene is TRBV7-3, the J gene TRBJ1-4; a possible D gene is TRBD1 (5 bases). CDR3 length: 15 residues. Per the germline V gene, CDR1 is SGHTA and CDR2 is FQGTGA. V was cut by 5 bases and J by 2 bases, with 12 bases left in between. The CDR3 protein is CASSLTGDTNEKLFF. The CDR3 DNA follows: TGTGCCAGCAGCCTTACAGGAGATACTAATGAAAAACTGTTTTTT.

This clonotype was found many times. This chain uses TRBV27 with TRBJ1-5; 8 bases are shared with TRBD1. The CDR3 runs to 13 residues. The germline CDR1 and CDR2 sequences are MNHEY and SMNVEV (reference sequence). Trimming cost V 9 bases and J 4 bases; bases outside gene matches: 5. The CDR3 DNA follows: TGTGCCAGTAGGGGGACAGGAAATCAGCCCCAGCATTTT. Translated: CASRGTGNQPQHF.